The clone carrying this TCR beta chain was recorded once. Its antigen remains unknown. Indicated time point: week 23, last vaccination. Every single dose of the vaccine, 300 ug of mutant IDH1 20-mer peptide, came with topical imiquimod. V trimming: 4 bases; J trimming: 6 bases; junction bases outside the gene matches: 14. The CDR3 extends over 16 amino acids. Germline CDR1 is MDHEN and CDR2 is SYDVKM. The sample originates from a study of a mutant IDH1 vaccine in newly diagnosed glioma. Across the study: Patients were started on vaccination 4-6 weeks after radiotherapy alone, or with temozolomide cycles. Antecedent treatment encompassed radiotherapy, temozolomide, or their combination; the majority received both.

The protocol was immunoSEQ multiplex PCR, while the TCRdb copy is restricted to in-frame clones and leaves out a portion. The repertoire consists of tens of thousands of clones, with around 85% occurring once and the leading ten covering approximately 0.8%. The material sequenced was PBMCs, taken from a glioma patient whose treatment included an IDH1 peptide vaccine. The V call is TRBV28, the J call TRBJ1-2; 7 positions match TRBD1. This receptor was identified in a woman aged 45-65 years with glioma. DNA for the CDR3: TGTGCCAGCAGTTCCGGGACAGCCACCTCGTGGGATGGCTACACCTTC. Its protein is CASSSGTATSWDGYTF.